Below are 18 T cell receptor beta chains sequenced from a single sample in a study of cytomegalovirus exposure and HLA in healthy donors. PCR involved 60 Vbeta and 13 Jbeta primers. Clones were sequenced by immunoSEQ multiplex PCR, and TCRdb holds only the in-frame ones, with some missing. The table for this sample gives 150,000 to 200,000 clones. Material for sequencing was PBMCs. The receptors shown here come from a man aged 25-40 years in good health and CMV-seronegative.

The chain has TRBV5-4 and TRBJ2-3; no reliable D call. The CDR3 spans 13 residues. Trimming removed 6 bases from V and 6 bases from J, with 14 bases in between. Looked up from germline, CDR1 is SGHNT and CDR2 is YYREEE (reference sequence). This chain's CDR3 is CASTDFTRDTQYF. The CDR3 coding sequence is TGTGCCAGCACCGATTTTACTCGGGATACGCAGTATTTT.

The chain uses TRBV9 and TRBJ2-3, with TRBD2 identical over 9 bases. Germline CDR1 and CDR2: SGDLS and YYNGEE. CDR3 length: 20 amino acids. The V segment lost 4 bases and the J segment 2 bases; nucleotides outside the gene matches: 20. The CDR3 reads CASSPDRRASGTKLTDTQYF. The CDR3 DNA follows: TGTGCCAGCAGCCCAGATCGGCGGGCTAGCGGGACTAAACTCACAGATACGCAGTATTTT.

The rearrangement uses TRBV5-1 and TRBJ1-2; D is possibly TRBD1 (6 bases). CDR3 length: 13 residues. Deletions cut 4 bases from V and 6 bases from J, with 13 bases between. CDR1 SGHRS and CDR2 YFSETQ come from the germline V gene. CDR3 bases: TGCGCCAGCAGCCAGGACAGTTATGATGGCTACACCTTC. Amino acid sequence: CASSQDSYDGYTF. The whole variable domain, remainder taken from reference TRBV5-1 and TRBJ1-2, is KAGVTQTPRYLIKTRGQQVTLSCSPISGHRSVSWYQQTPGQGLQFLFEYFSETQRNKGNFPGRFSGRQFSNSRSEMNVSTLELGDSALYLCASSQDSYDGYTFGSGTRLTVV.

Here the CDR3 DNA reads TGTGCCAGCAGCCTTGGCAGCGGGGTATTCACCGGGGAGCTGTTTTTT. Protein sequence: CASSLGSGVFTGELFF. The rearrangement joins TRBV2 to TRBJ2-2, with TRBD2 matching over 7 bases. The CDR3 consists of 16 residues. Trimming at V came to 6 bases and at J to 4 bases, leaving 11 bases not matched to a gene. Germline V gene data show CDR1 as SNHLY and CDR2 as FYNNEI.

The CDR3 sequence: CASSPHPDRAGGYTF. CDR3 in DNA: TGCGCCAGCAGCCCACACCCCGACAGGGCTGGTGGCTACACCTTC. The rearrangement links TRBV5-1 to TRBJ1-2; TRBD1 aligns across 7 bases. Germline assignment: CDR1 SGHRS and CDR2 YFSETQ. The ends lost 4 bases at V and 7 bases at J; junction bases unmatched: 13. The length of the CDR3 is 15 residues. Complete variable domain (other parts from reference TRBV5-1 and TRBJ1-2): KAGVTQTPRYLIKTRGQQVTLSCSPISGHRSVSWYQQTPGQGLQFLFEYFSETQRNKGNFPGRFSGRQFSNSRSEMNVSTLELGDSALYLCASSPHPDRAGGYTFGSGTRLTVV.

The chain has TRBV18 and TRBJ2-6; possible D gene TRBD2, 6 bases. The V end was cut by 4 bases, the J end by 0 bases, with 16 bases between. Germline V gene sequence: CDR1 KGHSH, CDR2 LQKENI. The CDR3 has 18 amino acids. The CDR3 DNA reads as TGTGCCAGCTCACTGACCGAGCTGGGGGGCTCTGGGGCCAACGTCCTGACTTTC. It encodes CASSLTELGGSGANVLTF.

The genes are TRBV27 and TRBJ2-1; TRBD2 matches at 9 bases. The V and J ends lost 6 bases and 6 bases, in that order; junction bases with no gene match: 18. The CDR3 has 18 amino acids. CDR1 is MNHEY, CDR2 SMNVEV, per germline (reference sequence). The CDR3 bases are TGTGCCAGCAGCCCACGGGGCGAAACCGGGACTAGCCTCAATGAGCAGTTCTTC. This gives the protein CASSPRGETGTSLNEQFF.

The chain links TRBV6-6 to TRBJ2-3, with 11 bases aligning to TRBD2. V was pared by 0 bases and J by 2 bases, with 1 base of the junction left unmatched. Germline V gene sequence: CDR1 MNHNY, CDR2 SVGAGI (reference sequence). The length of the CDR3 is 16 residues. In DNA form, the CDR3 reads TGTGCCAGCAGTTACTCGACTAGCGGGAACACAGATACGCAGTATTTT. Amino acids: CASSYSTSGNTDTQYF.

This rearrangement joins TRBV27 to TRBJ2-5, with D perhaps TRBD1 (6 bases). Germline CDR1 MNHEY, CDR2 SMNVEV (reference sequence). Trimming cost V 8 bases and J 0 bases, with 10 bases left between them. CDR3 length equals 13 residues. The CDR3 nucleotides read TGTGCCAGCTGGGGGCGGTACCAAGAGACCCAGTACTTC. The encoded protein is CASWGRYQETQYF.

On this clone: Here the CDR3 omits its conserved ending phenylalanine or tryptophan, so a read error is the likely source. The chain is built from TRBV30 and TRBJ2-7; 8 bases agree with TRBD1. The germline V gene has CDR1 GTSNPN and CDR2 SVGIG (reference sequence). With 1 base clipped from V and 1 base from J, the junction kept 3 bases outside the gene matches. This CDR3 region has 14 residues. The CDR3 sequence: CAWSGRQGSYEQYL. As DNA, the CDR3 is TGTGCCTGGAGTGGTCGACAGGGGTCCTACGAGCAGTACCTC.

This chain connects TRBV18 to TRBJ2-7; D uncertain. Germline values: CDR1 KGHSH, CDR2 LQKENI. V lost 6 bases to trimming and J lost 0 bases, with 6 bases between them. The CDR3 contains 12 residues. CDR3 amino acids: CASSDSSYEQYF. The CDR3, as DNA: TGTGCCAGCTCCGATAGCTCCTACGAGCAGTACTTC.

The genes are TRBV7-7 and TRBJ2-7; D possibly corresponds to TRBD1 (6 bases). The V end was cut by 5 bases, the J end by 4 bases, with 12 bases between. The CDR3 totals 13 residues. CDR1 is SSHAT and CDR2 is FNYEAQ in the germline V gene (reference sequence). The CDR3 nucleotides are TGTGCCAGCAGCCACTCCACAGGGTACGAGCAGTACTTC. Protein sequence: CASSHSTGYEQYF.

The genes are TRBV19 and TRBJ1-3; maybe TRBD1 (5 bases). V lost 9 bases and J 0 bases, leaving 9 bases between the germline ends. The CDR3 is 13 amino acids. CDR1 LNHDA and CDR2 SQIVND come from the germline V gene (reference sequence). CDR3 loop: CARDSYSGNTIYF. In nucleotides, the CDR3 is TGTGCCAGAGACAGTTACTCTGGAAACACCATATATTTT.

The chain links TRBV13 to TRBJ2-7; D may be TRBD1 (6 bases). V was trimmed by 3 bases and J by 1 base, leaving 7 bases between them. CDR1 and CDR2 (germline): PRHDT, FYEKMQ (reference sequence). This CDR3 has 13 residues. The CDR3 DNA sequence: TGTGCCAGCAGCTTGGACAGATCCTACGAGCAGTACTTC. Protein sequence: CASSLDRSYEQYF. The full variable domain, in which reference TRBV13 and TRBJ2-7 provide the parts outside the CDR3, is AAGVIQSPRHLIKEKRETATLKCYPIPRHDTVYWYQQGPGQDPQFLISFYEKMQSDKGSIPDRFSAQQFSDYHSELNMSSLELGDSALYFCASSLDRSYEQYFGPGTRLTVT.

This chain links TRBV6-1 with TRBJ1-5, with D possibly matching TRBD1 (5 bases). Germline V gene lookup returns CDR1 MNHNS and CDR2 SASEGT. Between the trimmed V and J ends, which lost 9 bases and 4 bases, there was a span of 13 bases. CDR3 length: 13 residues. CDR3 bases: TGTGCCAGTCAGGGCGACGGGAATCAGCCCCAGCATTTT. Protein product: CASQGDGNQPQHF.

This chain joins TRBV10-3 and TRBJ2-6; TRBD1 agrees at 10 bases. This CDR3 comprises 18 residues. J gave up 9 bases and V 2 bases, and 13 bases lay outside the gene matches. Germline V lookup: CDR1 ENHRY, CDR2 SYGVKD. CDR3 coding DNA: TGTGCCATCAGTGAGATTTTCGGGACAGGGGCTACGGTCAACGTCCTGACTTTC. This gives the protein CAISEIFGTGATVNVLTF.

The rearrangement links TRBV7-2 to TRBJ2-2, with TRBD2 identical over 8 bases. The CDR3 is made up of 15 amino acids. V shed 6 bases and J 5 bases; nucleotides not matched to a gene: 8. Germline V gene sequence: CDR1 SGHTA, CDR2 FQGNSA. The CDR3 DNA is TGTGCCAGCAGTTCCGGGACTAGTGCGACCGGGGAGCTGTTTTTT. Translating gives CASSSGTSATGELFF.

The V gene is TRBV5-1, the J gene TRBJ2-1; a weak D match, TRBD2 (6 bases). The germline CDR1 and CDR2 sequences are SGHRS and YFSETQ. The CDR3 covers 16 residues. V lost 0 bases, J lost 0 bases, and 10 bases lay in between. The CDR3 nucleotides are TGCGCCAGCAGCTTGGCCGGGGGATACTCCTACAATGAGCAGTTCTTC. Residues: CASSLAGGYSYNEQFF. Using reference TRBV5-1 and TRBJ2-1 for the parts outside the CDR3, the full variable domain is KAGVTQTPRYLIKTRGQQVTLSCSPISGHRSVSWYQQTPGQGLQFLFEYFSETQRNKGNFPGRFSGRQFSNSRSEMNVSTLELGDSALYLCASSLAGGYSYNEQFFGPGTRLTVL.